This T cell receptor beta chain is from a study of T cell responses to AZD1222 COVID-19 vaccine. Study-wide points: Baseline seropositives among AZD1222 recipients totaled only five to seven.

CDR1 is SGHAT, CDR2 FQNNGV, per germline. The V gene end was trimmed by 5 bases and the J gene end by 5 bases; junction bases not matched to a gene: 6. The CDR3 is 14 residues long. Generated by immunoSEQ multiplex PCR, the TCRdb table keeps only in-frame clones and is missing some. The table shows around 110,000 clones, with approximately 84% occurring only once. This clone appeared once. The antigen is undetermined. The material was peripheral blood, obtained on day 0 of AZD1222 vaccination. The chain has TRBV11-2 and TRBJ2-1, with 7 bases fitting TRBD2. The TCR sequence derives from an adult in good health. Here the CDR3 reads CASSPPSGHNEQFF. The DNA of the CDR3 is TGTGCCAGCAGCCCCCCTAGCGGACACAATGAGCAGTTCTTC.